Each of the 12 T cell receptor beta chains below was sequenced from the same sample in a study of radiation and T cells in renal cell carcinoma. The time point here: blood 4 weeks post-SBRT, at nephrectomy. The treatment here: 15 Gy SBRT to primary tumor, nephrectomy 4 weeks later. Sequencing used immunoSEQ multiplex PCR; TCRdb keeps in-frame clones, though not all of them. The sample holds about 86,000 clones, just under 85% seen once. The sequencing here drew on blood, taken from a patient whose treatment included radiotherapy and nephrectomy. These receptors were obtained from a man aged 50-60 years with renal cell carcinoma.

This chain uses TRBV29-1 with TRBJ2-1, with D maybe TRBD1 (5 bases). CDR3 length: 20 residues. Between the trimmed V and J ends, which lost 5 bases and 1 base, there was a span of 30 bases. Germline CDR1 is SQVTM and CDR2 is ANQGSEA. The CDR3 here is CSVNGAQGYLSHQSYNEQFF. In DNA, the CDR3 is TGCAGCGTTAATGGAGCCCAGGGTTATCTTTCGCATCAGTCCTACAATGAGCAGTTCTTC.

The V call is TRBV18, the J call TRBJ1-3; 7 bases match TRBD1. Germline V gene lookup returns CDR1 KGHSH and CDR2 LQKENI. This CDR3 has 17 amino acids. With 3 bases clipped from V and 2 bases from J, the junction kept 10 bases outside the gene matches. As DNA, the CDR3 is TGTGCCAGCTCACCTACAGGCGGGACAGTGCCTGGAAACACCATATATTTT. Translating gives CASSPTGGTVPGNTIYF. Together with reference TRBV18 and TRBJ1-3, the CDR3 gives the full variable domain: NAGVMQNPRHLVRRRGQEARLRCSPMKGHSHVYWYRQLPEEGLKFMVYLQKENIIDESGMPKERFSAEFPKEGPSILRIQQVVRGDSAAYFCASSPTGGTVPGNTIYFGEGSWLTVV.

The gene calls are TRBV2 and TRBJ2-5; D might be TRBD2 (5 bases). Between the trimmed V and J ends, which lost 5 bases and 1 base, there was a span of 17 bases. There are 16 residues in the CDR3. Germline loops: CDR1 SNHLY, CDR2 FYNNEI. This CDR3 reads CASSTDSVRAQETQYF. The CDR3 region has the DNA TGTGCCAGCAGTACGGACTCAGTCCGAGCCCAAGAGACCCAGTACTTC.

The chain has TRBV7-8 and TRBJ2-2; D perhaps matches TRBD1 (6 bases). Germline V gene lookup returns CDR1 SGHVS and CDR2 FQNEAQ. This CDR3 spans 13 amino acids. The V gene lost 5 bases and the J gene lost 5 bases, with 9 bases spanning the gap. The CDR3 loop is CASSLDRTGELFF. CDR3 coding DNA: TGTGCCAGCAGCCTAGACAGGACCGGGGAGCTGTTTTTT.

V usage is TRBV2 and J usage is TRBJ2-1; possibly TRBD1 for D (5 bases). Germline values: CDR1 SNHLY, CDR2 FYNNEI. This CDR3 contains 13 residues. V lost 5 bases, J lost 4 bases, and 9 bases lay in between. The CDR3 here is CASSLGVYNEQFF. The CDR3 DNA is TGTGCCAGCAGTTTAGGGGTATACAATGAGCAGTTCTTC. The whole variable domain, remainder taken from reference TRBV2 and TRBJ2-1, is EPEVTQTPSHQVTQMGQEVILRCVPISNHLYFYWYRQILGQKVEFLVSFYNNEISEKSEIFDDQFSVERPDGSNFTLKIRSTKLEDSAMYFCASSLGVYNEQFFGPGTRLTVL.

For this clone: This sample also contains other DNA sequences that code for the same CDR3. The chain couples TRBV5-1 to TRBJ1-1; D gene unclear. The germline V gene has CDR1 SGHRS and CDR2 YFSETQ. Trimming removed 0 bases from V and 0 bases from J, with 3 bases in between. The CDR3 loop spans 13 amino acids. The CDR3 nucleotides are TGCGCCAGCAGCTTGGATCTGAACACTGAAGCTTTCTTT. It translates to CASSLDLNTEAFF.

The CDR3 loop is CASSKGSGSSYEQYF. DNA for the CDR3: TGTGCCAGCAGCAAGGGTAGCGGCAGCTCCTACGAGCAGTACTTC. The gene calls are TRBV21-1 and TRBJ2-7; TRBD2 was called by the table and not checked on the DNA. TRBV21-1 has pseudogene status. The CDR3 sequence is 15 residues long.

This sequence joins TRBV5-1 and TRBJ1-6; D ambiguous. Germline V gives CDR1 SGHRS, CDR2 YFSETQ. With 1 base removed from V and 5 bases from J, the gap between germline ends came to 13 bases. The CDR3 sequence is 16 residues long. The CDR3 is CASSLTQTYDNSPLHF. CDR3 nucleotide sequence: TGCGCCAGCAGCTTGACCCAGACCTATGATAATTCACCCCTCCACTTT. The variable domain in full, completed from reference TRBV5-1 and TRBJ1-6, reads KAGVTQTPRYLIKTRGQQVTLSCSPISGHRSVSWYQQTPGQGLQFLFEYFSETQRNKGNFPGRFSGRQFSNSRSEMNVSTLELGDSALYLCASSLTQTYDNSPLHFGNGTRLTVT.

V is TRBV5-1 and J is TRBJ2-1; D remains unclear. This CDR3 contains 13 residues. Germline V gene sequence: CDR1 SGHRS, CDR2 YFSETQ. The germline V and J ends were trimmed by 2 bases and 7 bases, with 10 bases remaining between them. In DNA form, the CDR3 reads TGCGCCAGCAGCTTACGACCGAGAAATGAGCAGTTCTTC. Protein sequence: CASSLRPRNEQFF.

The CDR3 DNA sequence: TGTGCCAGCTCACCTGACAGCTCCTACGAGCAGTACTTC. Its protein product is CASSPDSSYEQYF. This chain connects TRBV18 to TRBJ2-7; D is perhaps TRBD1 (5 bases). Trimming shortened V by 3 bases and J by 0 bases, and 6 bases separated the two germline ends. This CDR3 region has 13 residues. Per germline, CDR1 KGHSH and CDR2 LQKENI.

This chain uses TRBV11-1 with TRBJ2-1; no definite D call. The germline gives CDR1 SGHAT, CDR2 FQDESV (reference sequence). The V and J ends lost 2 bases and 7 bases respectively, with 6 bases between them. The CDR3 is 12 amino acids. CDR3 residues: CASSLLGNEQFF. The DNA of the CDR3 is TGTGCCAGCAGCTTACTAGGAAATGAGCAGTTCTTC.

The chain couples TRBV7-8 to TRBJ2-5; D not resolved. V was shortened by 3 bases and J by 3 bases, with 8 bases between the two germline ends. CDR3 length: 13 amino acids. Germline loops: CDR1 SGHVS, CDR2 FQNEAQ. The CDR3, as DNA: TGTGCCAGCAGCTTCTCCCGGGAAGAGACCCAGTACTTC. It specifies CASSFSREETQYF.